This T cell receptor (beta chain) was captured in a study of regulatory T cells in long-lasting Graves disease. iRepertoire HTBI primers and Arm-PCR of CDR3 regions built TCR beta libraries. TCRdb ran MiXCR on the multiplex PCR reads and lists one entry per CDR3 protein. The sample includes around 460,000 distinct CDR3 sequences, 12% to 15% of them seen just once. Study results and limitations: Results may be inaccurate due to the small sample size.

With respect to this clonotype: Its specificity is not known.

J gave up 3 bases and V 2 bases, and 10 bases lay outside the gene matches. Looked up from germline, CDR1 is SGHVS and CDR2 is FQNEAQ. This CDR3 is built from 17 residues. Time point meaning: newly diagnosed GD, antithyroid drugs for less than 3 months. Preparation of the TCR library used RNA extracted from PBMCs. This same sample was also taken into another study, of T cells in Graves' hyperthyroidism and ophthalmopathy. According to that study: A lack of ophthalmopathy progression within 18 months defined stable Graves' hyperthyroidism. Most clonotypes expanded in thyroid above 0.001 were likewise present in blood. Ophthalmopathy was separated from stable hyperthyroidism by a 13 V-J model.

The material sequenced was peripheral blood mononuclear cells (PBMCs), taken at new diagnosis, from a patient treated with antithyroid drugs. The receptor's source is a woman in her fifties or sixties with Graves disease. The chain links TRBV7-8 to TRBJ2-7, with 10 bases fitting TRBD2. CDR3 residues: CASSLIRTSGGGYEQYF. The CDR3 DNA reads as TGTGCCAGCAGCTTAATTAGGACTAGCGGAGGGGGCTACGAGCAGTACTTC.